This note documents a single T cell receptor beta chain sequence. Clones were read by immunoSEQ multiplex PCR, and TCRdb kept only the in-frame ones, dropping some. The sample lists roughly 15,000 clones; approximately 80% were seen once. This sample is drawn from a study of T cell repertoires in ileal Crohn's disease. Losses at the gene ends were 5 bases for V and 5 bases for J; bases not matched to a gene: 7. The CDR3 loop spans 14 amino acids. In germline, CDR1 is MNHNY, CDR2 SVGAGI (reference sequence). The chain links TRBV6-6 to TRBJ1-2, with 8 nucleotides matching TRBD1. The TCR originated in an adult with Crohn's disease. The source material was ileal tissue. CDR3 residues: CASSTTGVGYGYTF. The CDR3 region has the DNA TGTGCCAGCAGTACGACAGGGGTCGGGTATGGCTACACCTTC.